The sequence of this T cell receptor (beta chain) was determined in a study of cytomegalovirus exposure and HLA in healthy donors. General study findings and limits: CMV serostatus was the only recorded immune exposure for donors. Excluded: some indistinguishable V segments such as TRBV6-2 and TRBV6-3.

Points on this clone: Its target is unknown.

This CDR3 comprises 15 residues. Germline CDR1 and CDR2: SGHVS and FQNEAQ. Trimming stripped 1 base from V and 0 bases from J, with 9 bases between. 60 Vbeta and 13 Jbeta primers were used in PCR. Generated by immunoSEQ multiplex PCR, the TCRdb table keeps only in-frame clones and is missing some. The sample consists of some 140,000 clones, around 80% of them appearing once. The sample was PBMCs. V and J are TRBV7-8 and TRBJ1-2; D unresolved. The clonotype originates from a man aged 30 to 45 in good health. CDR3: CASSLVQAANYGYTF. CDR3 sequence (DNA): TGTGCCAGCAGCTTAGTTCAGGCAGCTAACTATGGCTACACCTTC. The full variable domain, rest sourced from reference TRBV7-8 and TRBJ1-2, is GAGVSQSPRYKVAKRGQDVALRCDPISGHVSLFWYQQALGQGPEFLTYFQNEAQLDKSGLPSDRFFAERPEGSVSTLKIQRTQQEDSAVYLCASSLVQAANYGYTFGSGTRLTVV.